The sequence of this T cell receptor beta chain was determined in a study of T cell responses to AZD1222 COVID-19 vaccine (dated by TCRdb to 2020 to 2023). Some background on the complete study: AZD1222 recipients with second doses at about 4 weeks or about 12 weeks were pooled, because spike-specific TCR depth and breadth did not differ between schedules. TCR sequencing covered 230 to 250 trial participants: 200 to 220 given two doses of AZD1222 and about 26 given two doses of MenACWY control vaccine. Trial participants were enrolled by age into 18-55, 56-69 and 70-plus year subgroups, with about 150, 28 and 57 TCR-sequenced participants respectively.

The CDR3 regions of human TCRbeta chains were subjected to immunosequencing. The authors processed their data as follows. TCRs in the repertoires were compared against a reference library of SARS-CoV-2-specific TCRs that had been generated with the MIRA antigen-specificity platform. Breadth meant the fraction of unique TCRs that were SARS-CoV-2-associated, whereas depth meant the fraction of total T cells that were SARS-CoV-2-associated. Using the MIRA data, each spike-specific TCR was mapped to the spike region that the TCR reacts to and placed in a CD4 or CD8 class. Log10-transformed breadth and depth values were compared by one-way ANOVA with Sidak's multiple comparisons tests. TCRdb carries this immuneACCESS record with in-frame sequences only. Its versions omit some clonotypes, under half of them owing to an unresolved V gene in the studies checked, with the rest unexplained. That table gives V, J and clone size, and the DNA gave D and trimming. This sample has 95,000 to 150,000 clones in its table, and roughly 90% of those were observed once. 1.1% of the sample lies in the top ten.

V is trimmed back by 5 bases and J by 11 bases, and the junction contains 13 bases that no gene match accounts for. From its cysteine to its phenylalanine, the CDR3 spans 15 amino acids. The entry retains the CDR3 DNA only, 45 bases that are in frame from base 1. CDR1 is given as MDHEN and CDR2 as SYDVKM, both from the germline V gene. In the case of this clone: Its antigen specificity is not known. Base quality data are lacking; no much larger clone is found one base away.

Findings and caveats that apply to the study as a whole: Because no samples from the day 14 peak response were available, repertoires could be characterized only after the peak T cell response. Participants were mostly white British and included more females than males, and it was suggested by the authors that clonal diversity may have been underestimated. Conclusions about previously exposed vaccinees are limited, since just a handful of AZD1222 recipients were seropositive for SARS-CoV-2 at baseline. After two AZD1222 doses, spike-specific TCR breadth and depth were significantly higher than at day 0 and than in MenACWY recipients. The whole spike protein was spanned by vaccine-associated CD4 TCRs, and dominant responses were seen in regions 160-218 and 743-854. In the small 56-69-year group, the increase in depth fell short of significance, most likely because of low power. Epitopes outside the regions mutated in the B.1.351 and B.1.1.7 variants were reportedly recognized by nearly half of the unique spike-specific TCRs.

The time point label on this specimen signifies: baseline before first vaccination. The vaccinee samples were drawn from two UK trials, COV001 and COV002, one of which was a single-blind randomized controlled phase 2/3 trial testing AZD1222 (ChAdOx1 nCoV-19) in healthy adults. For TCRbeta chain sequencing, PBMC samples were collected from trial participants at day 0 and at day 28 after the second dose. The TCR originated in an adult in good health. Sequencing was performed on peripheral blood, taken on day 0 of AZD1222 vaccination. Here the chain combines TRBV28 and TRBJ1-5; 9 junctional bases match TRBD1. The DNA sequence follows: TGTGCCAGCAGTCCCCGTCCCGGGACAGGGTTCGCCCAGCATTTT. Its coded protein is CASSPRPGTGFAQHF.